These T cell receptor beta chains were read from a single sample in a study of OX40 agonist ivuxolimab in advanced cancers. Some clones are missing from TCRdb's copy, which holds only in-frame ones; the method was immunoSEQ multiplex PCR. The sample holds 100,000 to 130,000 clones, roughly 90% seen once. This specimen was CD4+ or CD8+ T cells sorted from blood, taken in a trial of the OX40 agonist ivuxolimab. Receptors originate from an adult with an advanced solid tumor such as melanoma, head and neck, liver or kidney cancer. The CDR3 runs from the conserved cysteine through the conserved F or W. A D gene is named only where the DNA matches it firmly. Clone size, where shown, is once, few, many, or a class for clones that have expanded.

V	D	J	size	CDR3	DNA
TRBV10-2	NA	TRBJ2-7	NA	CASSRTEAYEQYF	TGCGCCAGCAGTAGGACAGAGGCCTACGAGCAGTACTTC
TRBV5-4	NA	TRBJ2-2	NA	CASSLDGPNTGELFF	TGTGCCAGCTCTCTGGACGGACCGAACACCGGGGAGCTGTTTTTT
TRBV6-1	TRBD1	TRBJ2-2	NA	CASIWDRNTGELFF	TGTGCCAGCATCTGGGACAGGAACACCGGGGAGCTGTTTTTT
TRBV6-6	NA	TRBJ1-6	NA	CASSPDQGGSSSPLHF	TGTGCCAGCAGTCCAGATCAAGGGGGATCGTCCTCACCCCTCCACTTT
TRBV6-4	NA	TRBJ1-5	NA	CASRDRNNQPQHF	TGTGCCAGCAGGGACAGAAATAATCAGCCCCAGCATTTT
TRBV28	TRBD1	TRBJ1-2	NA	CASRSQGGANYGYTF	TGTGCCAGCAGGTCCCAAGGGGGCGCAAACTATGGCTACACCTTC
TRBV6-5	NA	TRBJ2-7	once	CASSAGTAQGEQYF	TGTGCCAGCAGTGCGGGGACCGCCCAGGGCGAGCAGTACTTC
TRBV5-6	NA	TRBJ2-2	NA	CASSSTAGELFF	TGTGCCAGCAGCTCTACAGCCGGGGAGCTGTTTTTT
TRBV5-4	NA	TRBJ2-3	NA	CASSQGGTQDTQYF	TGTGCCAGCAGCCAGGGGGGGACACAGGATACGCAGTATTTT
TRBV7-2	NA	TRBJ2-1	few	CASSLDPGQYNEQFF	TGTGCCAGCAGCTTAGATCCGGGACAATACAATGAGCAGTTCTTC
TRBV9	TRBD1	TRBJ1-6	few	CASSVDRGRFSPLHF	TGTGCCAGCAGCGTAGACAGGGGGCGTTTTTCACCCCTCCACTTT
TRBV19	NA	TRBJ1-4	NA	CASSIEQGVNEKLFF	TGTGCCAGTAGTATAGAGCAGGGAGTGAATGAAAAACTGTTTTTT
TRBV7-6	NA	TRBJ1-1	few	CASSLGIKQGYTEAFF	TGTGCCAGCAGCTTGGGCATAAAACAGGGATACACTGAAGCTTTCTTT
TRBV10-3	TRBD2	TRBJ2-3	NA	CAISDGGSGTDTQYF	TGTGCCATCAGTGACGGCGGGAGTGGAACAGATACGCAGTATTTT
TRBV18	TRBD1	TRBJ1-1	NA	CASFPGGGNTEAFF	TGTGCCAGCTTCCCAGGGGGTGGGAACACTGAAGCTTTCTTT
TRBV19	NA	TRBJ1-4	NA	CASTPSFNEKLFF	TGTGCCAGTACCCCCAGTTTTAATGAAAAACTGTTTTTT
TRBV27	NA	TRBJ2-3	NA	CASAKGDTQYF	TGTGCCAGTGCAAAGGGAGATACGCAGTATTTT
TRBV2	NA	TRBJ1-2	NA	CASSEVGEGYYGYTF	TGTGCCAGCAGTGAAGTGGGGGAGGGGTACTATGGCTACACCTTC
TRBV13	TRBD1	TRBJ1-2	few	CASSLLQGTGGYTF	TGTGCCAGCAGCCTGCTACAGGGGACGGGTGGCTACACCTTC
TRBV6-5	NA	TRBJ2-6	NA	CASSPRGSGANVLTF	TGTGCCAGCAGTCCACGCGGGTCTGGGGCCAACGTCCTGACTTTC
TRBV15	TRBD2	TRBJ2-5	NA	CATSRNAGGPETQYF	TGTGCCACCAGCAGAAACGCGGGGGGCCCTGAGACCCAGTACTTC
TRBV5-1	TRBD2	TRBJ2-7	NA	CASSLLGLAMYEQYF	TGCGCCAGCAGCTTGTTGGGACTAGCGATGTACGAGCAGTACTTC
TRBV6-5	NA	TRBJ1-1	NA	CASRGEGNTEAFF	TGTGCCAGCAGAGGGGAGGGAAACACTGAAGCTTTCTTT
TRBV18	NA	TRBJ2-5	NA	CASSPVNQGETQYF	TGTGCCAGCTCACCAGTGAACCAAGGAGAGACCCAGTACTTC
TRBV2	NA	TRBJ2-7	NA	CASVQWSSYEQYF	TGTGCCAGCGTCCAATGGAGCTCCTACGAGCAGTACTTC
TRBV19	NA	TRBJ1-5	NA	CASSIGQINQPQHF	TGTGCCAGTAGTATAGGACAGATAAATCAGCCCCAGCATTTT
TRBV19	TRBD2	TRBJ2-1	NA	CASTPGLAGGRTYNEQFF	TGTGCCAGTACCCCAGGACTAGCGGGGGGTAGGACCTACAATGAGCAGTTCTTC
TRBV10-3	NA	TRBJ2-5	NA	CAISADWQETQYF	TGTGCCATCAGTGCGGACTGGCAAGAGACCCAGTACTTC
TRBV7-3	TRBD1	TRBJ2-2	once	CASSADRGRELFF	TGTGCCAGCAGCGCGGACAGGGGCCGGGAGCTGTTTTTT
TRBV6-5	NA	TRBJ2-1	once	CASSYIPWGSGHEQFF	TGTGCCAGCAGTTACATCCCTTGGGGGAGTGGGCATGAGCAGTTCTTC
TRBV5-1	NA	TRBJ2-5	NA	CASSLVAGKGSGETQYF	TGCGCCAGCAGCTTGGTTGCCGGGAAAGGCAGTGGGGAGACCCAGTACTTC